These 8 T cell receptor beta chains came from one sample sequenced in a study of cytomegalovirus exposure and HLA in healthy donors. PCR was performed using 60 Vbeta and 13 Jbeta primers. Using immunoSEQ multiplex PCR, the repertoire was profiled, and TCRdb retains in-frame clones only, with some absent. Its clone listing holds about 70,000 clones. The sequencing input was PBMCs. The receptor set was obtained from a female donor in good health and CMV-seropositive.

The V and J genes are TRBV7-8 and TRBJ1-6; tentatively, D is TRBD1 (5 bases). V dropped 1 base and J dropped 5 bases, with 9 bases sitting between them. CDR1 and CDR2 from the germline V gene are SGHVS and FQNEAQ. This CDR3 region has 15 residues. This CDR3 reads CASSLDRGDNSPLHF. The CDR3 DNA is TGTGCCAGCAGCTTAGATAGGGGTGATAATTCACCCCTCCACTTT.

The chain couples TRBV6-5 to TRBJ2-1; D possibly corresponds to TRBD2 (6 bases). Germline V lookup: CDR1 MNHEY, CDR2 SVGAGI. V was shortened by 6 bases and J by 9 bases, with 18 bases between the two germline ends. CDR3 length: 14 residues. The CDR3 loop is CASRLDYLGGEQFF. The CDR3 region has the DNA TGTGCCAGCAGGCTGGACTATCTCGGCGGTGAGCAGTTCTTC.

The chain has TRBV29-1 and TRBJ1-2, with 7 bases aligning to TRBD1. Germline V gives CDR1 SQVTM, CDR2 ANQGSEA. The CDR3 consists of 13 residues. V gave up 4 bases and J gave up 8 bases; unmatched junction bases: 10. The CDR3 protein is CSVAEGAGKGYTF. The CDR3 DNA is TGCAGCGTTGCGGAGGGGGCAGGGAAAGGCTACACCTTC.

The genes are TRBV28 and TRBJ1-1; tentative D call: TRBD1 (5 bases). Trimming shortened V by 5 bases and J by 0 bases, and 13 bases separated the two germline ends. Germline CDR1 is MDHEN and CDR2 is SYDVKM. The CDR3 contains 15 residues. The CDR3 nucleotides are TGTGCCAGCAGTCAAGGAGACAGTTTGAACACTGAAGCTTTCTTT. Protein: CASSQGDSLNTEAFF. The full variable domain, rest sourced from reference TRBV28 and TRBJ1-1, is DVKVTQSSRYLVKRTGEKVFLECVQDMDHENMFWYRQDPGLGLRLIYFSYDVKMKEKGDIPEGYSVSREKKERFSLILESASTNQTSMYLCASSQGDSLNTEAFFGQGTRLTVV.

This chain joins TRBV6-5 and TRBJ1-3, with no clear D. This CDR3 has 15 amino acids. The ends were cut back, 0 bases at V and 0 bases at J, with 6 bases in the middle. Germline CDR1 MNHEY, CDR2 SVGAGI. The CDR3, as DNA: TGTGCCAGCAGTTACTCAAGCCTCTCTGGAAACACCATATATTTT. This translates into CASSYSSLSGNTIYF.

The chain links TRBV28 to TRBJ1-3, with TRBD1 as a possible D gene (6 bases). This CDR3 contains 16 residues. Germline CDR1 is MDHEN and CDR2 is SYDVKM. Trimming left V 6 bases short and J 3 bases short, with 18 bases between. The CDR3 sequence is CASSPPGRGYGNTIYF. In DNA, the CDR3 is TGTGCCAGCAGCCCCCCGGGAAGGGGGTATGGAAACACCATATATTTT.

The chain combines TRBV7-3 with TRBJ2-3, with D possibly TRBD1 on 6 matching bases. V shed 2 bases and J shed 5 bases, with 8 bases lying between them. The CDR3 spans 13 residues. Germline CDR1 and CDR2: SGHTA and FQGTGA. In nucleotides, the CDR3 is TGTGCCAGCAGCTTAGGGGGCCAAGATACGCAGTATTTT. Encoded protein: CASSLGGQDTQYF. Combining the CDR3 with reference TRBV7-3 and TRBJ2-3 gives the whole variable domain GAGVSQTPSNKVTEKGKYVELRCDPISGHTALYWYRQSLGQGPEFLIYFQGTGAADDSGLPNDRFFAVRPEGSVSTLKIQRTERGDSAVYLCASSLGGQDTQYFGPGTRLTVL.

V and J are TRBV30 and TRBJ1-1, with D perhaps TRBD1 (5 bases). CDR3 length: 14 amino acids. The V end lost 0 bases, the J end lost 4 bases, and 12 bases lay between the germline ends. Germline CDR1 and CDR2: GTSNPN and SVGIG (reference sequence). The CDR3 DNA follows: TGTGCCTGGAGTGTACTCGGGGGTAGCACTGAAGCTTTCTTT. Its translation: CAWSVLGGSTEAFF.